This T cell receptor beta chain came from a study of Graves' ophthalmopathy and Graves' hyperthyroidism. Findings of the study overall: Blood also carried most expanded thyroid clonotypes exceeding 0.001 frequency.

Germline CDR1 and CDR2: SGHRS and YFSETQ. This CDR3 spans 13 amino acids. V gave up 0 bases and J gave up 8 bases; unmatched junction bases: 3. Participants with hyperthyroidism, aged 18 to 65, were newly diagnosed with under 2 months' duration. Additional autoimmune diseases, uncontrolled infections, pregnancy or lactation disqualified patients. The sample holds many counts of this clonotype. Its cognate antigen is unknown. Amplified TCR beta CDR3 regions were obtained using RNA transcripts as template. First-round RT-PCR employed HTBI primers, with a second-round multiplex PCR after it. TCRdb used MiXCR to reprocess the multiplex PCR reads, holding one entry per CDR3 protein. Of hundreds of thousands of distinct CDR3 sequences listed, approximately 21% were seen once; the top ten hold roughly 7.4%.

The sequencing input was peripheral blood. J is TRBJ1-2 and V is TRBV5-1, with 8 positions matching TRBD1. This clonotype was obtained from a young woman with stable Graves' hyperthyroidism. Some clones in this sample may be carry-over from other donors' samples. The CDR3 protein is CASSLAGGAGYTF. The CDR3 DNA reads TGCGCCAGCAGCTTGGCAGGGGGCGCAGGCTACACCTTC.